One and the same sample provided the 18 T cell receptor beta chains below, sequenced in a study of control samples from healthy donors and cancer patients. The method was immunoSEQ multiplex PCR; TCRdb's version includes in-frame clones alone and lacks a portion of them. The repertoire holds about 71,000 clones, with approximately 89% as singletons. The sample consisted of PBMCs. The receptor set was obtained from a man between 60 and 75 years old with lung cancer.

This chain links TRBV14 with TRBJ2-2, with 9 bases that match TRBD2. V trimming: 0 bases; J trimming: 1 base; junction bases outside the gene matches: 0. Per germline, CDR1 SGHDN and CDR2 FVKESK. The CDR3 consists of 16 residues. The CDR3 DNA follows: TGTGCCAGCAGCCAAGAACTAGCGGGGAACACCGGGGAGCTGTTTTTT. This gives the protein CASSQELAGNTGELFF.

This sequence joins TRBV6-6 and TRBJ2-7; no clear D. The CDR3 is 15 residues long. Trimming removed 2 bases at V and 7 bases at J, with 18 bases between. Germline V gene sequence: CDR1 MNHNY, CDR2 SVGAGI (reference sequence). The CDR3 DNA reads as TGTGCCAGCAGTTACACCAGTTCACTCTTTGGGGAGCAGTACGTC. This encodes CASSYTSSLFGEQYV.

The chain couples TRBV6-5 to TRBJ1-2; D not certain. The CDR3 is made up of 14 amino acids. The V and J ends lost 4 bases and 1 base respectively, with 10 bases between them. Germline CDR1 and CDR2: MNHEY and SVGAGI. CDR3 coding DNA: TGTGCCAGCAGTTCCCGCCGAGTTAACTATGGCTACACCTTC. Encoded protein: CASSSRRVNYGYTF.

The chain carries TRBV5-5 and TRBJ1-2; 7 nucleotides agree with TRBD1. Unmatched junction bases numbered 9, after V lost 3 bases and J lost 4 bases. This CDR3 comprises 15 residues. Germline V gives CDR1 SGHKS, CDR2 YYEKEE (reference sequence). The DNA of the CDR3 is TGTGCCAGCAGCTCTCAGGGGGAGGGCCTCTATGGCTACACCTTC. Its translation is CASSSQGEGLYGYTF.

This chain uses TRBV7-2 with TRBJ1-1, with D unclear. Germline lookup yields CDR1 SGHTA and CDR2 FQGNSA. Between the trimmed V and J ends, which lost 1 base and 9 bases, there was a span of 6 bases. The CDR3 is 11 residues long. This CDR3 reads CASSLGLQAFF. CDR3 bases: TGTGCCAGCAGCTTAGGACTTCAAGCTTTCTTT.

The chain combines TRBV19 with TRBJ2-2; tentatively, D is TRBD1 (5 bases). The CDR3 length is 15 residues. Germline CDR1 is LNHDA and CDR2 is SQIVND (reference sequence). V was trimmed by 4 bases and J by 0 bases, leaving 9 bases between them. The CDR3 here is CASSTDSSNTGELFF. DNA of the CDR3: TGTGCCAGTAGTACCGACAGCTCGAACACCGGGGAGCTGTTTTTT.

This chain uses TRBV3-1 (or the pseudogene TRBV3-2) with TRBJ1-4; D not resolved. The germline V gene has CDR1 LGHDT and CDR2 YNNKEL (reference sequence). The CDR3 runs to 15 residues. Trimming stripped 2 bases from V and 7 bases from J, with 14 bases between. CDR3 sequence: CASSQFDRTPEKLFF. The CDR3 coding sequence is TGTGCCAGCAGCCAATTCGATCGAACGCCTGAAAAACTGTTTTTT.

The rearrangement joins TRBV24-1 to TRBJ2-5, with TRBD2 matching over 7 bases. The CDR3 runs to 14 residues. The V gene end was trimmed by 4 bases and the J gene end by 1 base; junction bases not matched to a gene: 2. Germline V CDR1 and CDR2: KGHDR, SFDVKD. The CDR3 coding sequence is TGTGCCACCAGTGAAGCGGGGTCCCAAGAGACCCAGTACTTC. Its protein is CATSEAGSQETQYF.

The chain recombines TRBV4-2 with TRBJ1-4; perhaps TRBD1 as D (5 bases). Trimming removed 1 base at V and 0 bases at J, with 9 bases between. CDR3 size: 16 residues. Germline CDR1 LGHNA, CDR2 YNFKEQ. The CDR3 DNA follows: TGTGCCAGCAGCCAAGGACAGTATACAACTAATGAAAAACTGTTTTTT. Amino acid sequence: CASSQGQYTTNEKLFF.

The rearrangement links TRBV4-1 to TRBJ2-5, with a weak D call TRBD2 (5 bases). V was clipped by 1 base and J by 2 bases, with 11 bases between them. The CDR3 extends over 15 amino acids. The germline V gene encodes CDR1 MGHRA and CDR2 YSYEKL. The CDR3 is CASSQAFRGQETQYF. CDR3 DNA sequence: TGCGCCAGCAGCCAAGCTTTCAGAGGGCAAGAGACCCAGTACTTC.

V gene TRBV6-2 or TRBV6-3 combines with J gene TRBJ2-2, with D perhaps matching TRBD1 (6 bases). V was clipped by 0 bases and J by 0 bases, with 11 bases between them. There are 17 residues in the CDR3. Germline assignment: CDR1 MNHEY and CDR2 SVGEGT. This CDR3 is CASSYSGQWANTGELFF. The CDR3 DNA reads TGTGCCAGCAGTTACTCAGGACAGTGGGCGAACACCGGGGAGCTGTTTTTT.

The J gene is TRBJ1-2, the V gene TRBV19, with 9 bases that match TRBD1. The V and J ends lost 8 bases and 8 bases, in that order; junction bases with no gene match: 12. Germline V gene data show CDR1 as LNHDA and CDR2 as SQIVND (reference sequence). This CDR3 has 14 amino acids. The DNA for the CDR3 is TGTGCCAGTGCAGAACAGGGGGCGCGGTTGGGCTACACCTTC. As protein: CASAEQGARLGYTF.

The V gene is TRBV7-3, the J gene TRBJ2-2, with unresolved D. V was clipped by 5 bases and J by 4 bases, with 5 bases between them. The germline CDR1 and CDR2 sequences are SGHTA and FQGTGA. This CDR3 is built from 12 residues. This CDR3 is CASSPLTGELFF. As DNA, the CDR3 is TGTGCCAGCAGCCCTCTCACCGGGGAGCTGTTTTTT.

V and J are TRBV14 and TRBJ1-1; no clear D gene. CDR1 and CDR2 from the germline V gene are SGHDN and FVKESK. Deletions cut 1 base from V and 1 base from J, with 10 bases between. This CDR3 spans 15 amino acids. This CDR3 is CASSQVSRGNTEAFF. The CDR3 DNA reads as TGTGCCAGCAGCCAAGTAAGCCGGGGGAACACTGAAGCTTTCTTT.

The rearrangement joins TRBV5-1 to TRBJ2-5; TRBD2 matches at 11 bases. The V and J ends lost 0 bases and 5 bases, in that order; junction bases with no gene match: 9. This CDR3 contains 17 residues. The germline gives CDR1 SGHRS, CDR2 YFSETQ. The CDR3 DNA reads as TGCGCCAGCAGCTTGGCGACGCTAGCGGGGGGACGGGAGACCCAGTACTTC. Translation gives CASSLATLAGGRETQYF. The complete variable domain, with remaining parts taken from reference TRBV5-1 and TRBJ2-5, reads KAGVTQTPRYLIKTRGQQVTLSCSPISGHRSVSWYQQTPGQGLQFLFEYFSETQRNKGNFPGRFSGRQFSNSRSEMNVSTLELGDSALYLCASSLATLAGGRETQYFGPGTRLLVL.

This chain joins TRBV5-1 and TRBJ2-2; D is undetermined. Germline CDR1 is SGHRS and CDR2 is YFSETQ. There are 16 residues in the CDR3. The germline V and J ends were trimmed by 0 bases and 1 base, with 10 bases remaining between them. CDR3 sequence reads: CASSLVGSGNTGELFF. The CDR3 DNA reads TGCGCCAGCAGCTTGGTAGGGTCCGGGAACACCGGGGAGCTGTTTTTT.

The J gene is TRBJ2-5, the V gene TRBV5-1; the D gene could be TRBD1 or TRBD2 (5 bases each). V dropped 4 bases and J dropped 1 base, with 11 bases sitting between them. The CDR3 spans 14 residues. Looked up from germline, CDR1 is SGHRS and CDR2 is YFSETQ. The CDR3 sequence: CASSRDGVQETQYF. CDR3 in DNA: TGCGCCAGCAGCCGGGACGGAGTCCAAGAGACCCAGTACTTC.

This clone came up once. The V gene is TRBV13, the J gene TRBJ2-3, with 7 bases lining up with TRBD1. The CDR3 has 16 residues. Looked up from germline, CDR1 is PRHDT and CDR2 is FYEKMQ (reference sequence). V trimming: 5 bases; J trimming: 2 bases; junction bases outside the gene matches: 10. CDR3 in amino acids: CASSPFLGQLTDTQYF. The CDR3 DNA is TGTGCCAGCAGCCCTTTTCTGGGACAGCTCACAGATACGCAGTATTTT.